This T cell receptor beta chain was retrieved from a study of shared clonotypes between healthy human individuals. A note on this clone: The target antigen is unknown.

The assay ran at deep level. Sorted-subset replicate PCRs used about 200 ng of genomic DNA. This amount corresponded to about 30,000 T cell genomes. Sequencing was performed with immunoSEQ multiplex PCR; in TCRdb, only in-frame clones are kept and a portion is missing. The sample has around 1.5 million clones; around 98% are singletons. Trimming removed 5 bases from V and 7 bases from J; junction bases left unmatched: 10. The CDR3 has 15 amino acids. Looked up from germline, CDR1 is LNHDA and CDR2 is SQIVND (reference sequence). Findings and limits, study-wide: Despite large depth, rarefaction showed incomplete sorted-subset sequencing. The study found lower generation probabilities in non-shared clonotypes than in those shared by all four donors.

The receptor comes from a man under 40 in good health. Sequencing was done on a sample of naive CD4+ T cells sorted from blood. Noted subset: CD45RA+ positively selected. The chain carries TRBV19 and TRBJ2-7; 11 positions agree with TRBD2. CDR3 sequence: CASSLLLAGVGEQYF. CDR3 nucleotides: TGTGCCAGTAGTCTACTACTAGCGGGAGTGGGTGAGCAGTACTTC.